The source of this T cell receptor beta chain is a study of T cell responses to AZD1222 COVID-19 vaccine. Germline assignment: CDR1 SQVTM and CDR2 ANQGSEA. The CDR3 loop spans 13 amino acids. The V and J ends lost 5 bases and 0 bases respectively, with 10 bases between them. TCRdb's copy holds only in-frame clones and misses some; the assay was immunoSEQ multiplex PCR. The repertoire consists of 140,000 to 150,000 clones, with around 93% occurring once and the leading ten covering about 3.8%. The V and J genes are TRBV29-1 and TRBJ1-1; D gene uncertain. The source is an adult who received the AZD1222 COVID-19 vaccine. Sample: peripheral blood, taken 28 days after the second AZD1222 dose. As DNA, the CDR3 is TGCAGCGTTATGACGGACCTGAACACTGAAGCTTTCTTT. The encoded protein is CSVMTDLNTEAFF.